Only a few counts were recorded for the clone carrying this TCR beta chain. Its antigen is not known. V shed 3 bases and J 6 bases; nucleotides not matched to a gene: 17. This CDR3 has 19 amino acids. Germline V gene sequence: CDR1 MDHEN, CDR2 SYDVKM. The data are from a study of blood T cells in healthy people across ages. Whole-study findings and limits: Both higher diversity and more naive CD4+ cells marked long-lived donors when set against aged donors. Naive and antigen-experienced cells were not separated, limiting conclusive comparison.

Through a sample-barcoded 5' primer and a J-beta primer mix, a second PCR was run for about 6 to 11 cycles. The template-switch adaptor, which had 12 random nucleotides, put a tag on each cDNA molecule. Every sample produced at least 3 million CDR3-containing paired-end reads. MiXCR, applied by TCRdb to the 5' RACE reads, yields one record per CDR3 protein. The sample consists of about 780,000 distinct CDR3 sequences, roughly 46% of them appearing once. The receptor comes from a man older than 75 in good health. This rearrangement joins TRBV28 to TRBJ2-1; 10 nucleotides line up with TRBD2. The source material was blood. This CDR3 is CASSFPAHSSGSTPNEQFF. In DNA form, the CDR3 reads TGTGCCAGCAGTTTCCCGGCCCACTCTAGCGGGAGTACCCCCAATGAGCAGTTCTTC.